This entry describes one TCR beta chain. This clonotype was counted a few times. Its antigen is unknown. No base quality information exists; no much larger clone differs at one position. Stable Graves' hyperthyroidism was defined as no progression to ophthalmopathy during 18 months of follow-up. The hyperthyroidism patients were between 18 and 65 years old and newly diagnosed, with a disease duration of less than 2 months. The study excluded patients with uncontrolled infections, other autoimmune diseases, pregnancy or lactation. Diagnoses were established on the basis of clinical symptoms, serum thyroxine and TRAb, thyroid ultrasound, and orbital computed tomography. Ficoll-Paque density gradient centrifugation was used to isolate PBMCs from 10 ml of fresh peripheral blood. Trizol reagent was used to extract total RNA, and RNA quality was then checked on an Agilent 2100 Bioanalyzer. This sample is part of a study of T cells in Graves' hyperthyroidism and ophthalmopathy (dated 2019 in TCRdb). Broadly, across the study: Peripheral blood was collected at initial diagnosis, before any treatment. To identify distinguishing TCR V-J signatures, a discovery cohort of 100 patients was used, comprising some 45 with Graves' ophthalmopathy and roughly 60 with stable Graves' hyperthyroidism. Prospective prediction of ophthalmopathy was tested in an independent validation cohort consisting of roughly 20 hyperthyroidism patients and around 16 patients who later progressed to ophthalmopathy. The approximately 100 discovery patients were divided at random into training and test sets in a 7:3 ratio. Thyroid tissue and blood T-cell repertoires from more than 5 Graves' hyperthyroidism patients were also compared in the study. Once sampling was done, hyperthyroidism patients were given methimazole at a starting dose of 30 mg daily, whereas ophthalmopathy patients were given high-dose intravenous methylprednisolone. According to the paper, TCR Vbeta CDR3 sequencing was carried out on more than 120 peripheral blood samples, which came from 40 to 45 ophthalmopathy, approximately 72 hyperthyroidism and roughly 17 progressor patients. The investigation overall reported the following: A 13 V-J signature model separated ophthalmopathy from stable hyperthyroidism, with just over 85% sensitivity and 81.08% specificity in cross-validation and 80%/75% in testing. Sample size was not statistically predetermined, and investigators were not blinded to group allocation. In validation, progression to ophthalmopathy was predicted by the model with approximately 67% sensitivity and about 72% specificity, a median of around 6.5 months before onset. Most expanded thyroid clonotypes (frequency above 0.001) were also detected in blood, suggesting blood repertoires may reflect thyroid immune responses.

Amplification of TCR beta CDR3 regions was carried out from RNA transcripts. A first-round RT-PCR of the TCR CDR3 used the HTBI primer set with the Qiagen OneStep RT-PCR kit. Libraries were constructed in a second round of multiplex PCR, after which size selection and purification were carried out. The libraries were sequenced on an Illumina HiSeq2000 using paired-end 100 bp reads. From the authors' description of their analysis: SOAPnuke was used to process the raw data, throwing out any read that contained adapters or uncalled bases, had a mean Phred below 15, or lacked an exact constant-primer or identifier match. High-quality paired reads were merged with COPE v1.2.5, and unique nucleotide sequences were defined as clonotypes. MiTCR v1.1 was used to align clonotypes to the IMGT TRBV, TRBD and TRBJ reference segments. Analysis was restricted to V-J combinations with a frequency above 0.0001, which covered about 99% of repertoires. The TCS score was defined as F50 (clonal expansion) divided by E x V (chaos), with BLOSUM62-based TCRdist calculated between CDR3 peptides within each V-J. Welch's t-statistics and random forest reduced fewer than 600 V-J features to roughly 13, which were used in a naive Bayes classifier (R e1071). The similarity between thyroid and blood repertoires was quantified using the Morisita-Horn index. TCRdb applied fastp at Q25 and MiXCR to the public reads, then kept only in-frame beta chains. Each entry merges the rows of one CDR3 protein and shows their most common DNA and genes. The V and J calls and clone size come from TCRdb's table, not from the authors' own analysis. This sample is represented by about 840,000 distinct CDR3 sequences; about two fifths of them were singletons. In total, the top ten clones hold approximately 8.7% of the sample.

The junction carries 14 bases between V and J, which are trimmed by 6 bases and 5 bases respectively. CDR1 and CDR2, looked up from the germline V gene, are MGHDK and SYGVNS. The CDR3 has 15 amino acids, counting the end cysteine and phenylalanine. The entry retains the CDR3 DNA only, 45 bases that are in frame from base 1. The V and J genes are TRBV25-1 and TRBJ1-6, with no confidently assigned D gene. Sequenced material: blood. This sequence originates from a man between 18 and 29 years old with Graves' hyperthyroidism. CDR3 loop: CASSHDRKDNSPLHF. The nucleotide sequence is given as TGTGCCAGCAGCCACGACCGGAAAGATAATTCACCCCTCCACTTT.